Given below is one T cell receptor beta chain in context. The sample comes from a study of control samples from healthy donors and cancer patients. Sequencing was performed with immunoSEQ multiplex PCR; in TCRdb, only in-frame clones are kept and a portion is missing. Among 160,000 or so clones listed, approximately 94% were seen once. The specimen was PBMCs. The sequence derives from a man between 60 and 75 years old with colorectal cancer.

The CDR3 reads CASSPGWTKETQYF. CDR3 coding DNA: TGTGCCAGCAGCCCTGGTTGGACCAAAGAGACCCAGTACTTC. The gene calls are TRBV5-5 and TRBJ2-5, with no clear D. Trimming removed 4 bases at V and 3 bases at J, with 13 bases between. Germline CDR1 and CDR2: SGHKS and YYEKEE (reference sequence). This CDR3 is 14 amino acids long.